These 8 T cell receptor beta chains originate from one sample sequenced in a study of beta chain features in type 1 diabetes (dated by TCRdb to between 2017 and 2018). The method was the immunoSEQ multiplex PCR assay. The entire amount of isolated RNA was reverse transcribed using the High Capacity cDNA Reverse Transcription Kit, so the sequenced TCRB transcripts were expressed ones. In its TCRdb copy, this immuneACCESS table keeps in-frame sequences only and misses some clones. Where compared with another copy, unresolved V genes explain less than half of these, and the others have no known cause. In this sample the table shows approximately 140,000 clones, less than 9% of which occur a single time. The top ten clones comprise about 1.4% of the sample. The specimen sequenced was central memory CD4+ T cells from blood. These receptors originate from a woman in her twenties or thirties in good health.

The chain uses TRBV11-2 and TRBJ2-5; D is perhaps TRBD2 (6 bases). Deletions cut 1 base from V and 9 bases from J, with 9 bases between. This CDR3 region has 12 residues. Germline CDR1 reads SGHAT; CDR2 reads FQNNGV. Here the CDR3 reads CASSLGVAAQYF. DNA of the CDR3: TGTGCCAGCAGCTTAGGAGTAGCGGCCCAGTACTTC. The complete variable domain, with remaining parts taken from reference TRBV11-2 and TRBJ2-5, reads EAGVAQSPRYKIIEKRQSVAFWCNPISGHATLYWYQQILGQGPKLLIQFQNNGVVDDSQLPKDRFSAERLKGVDSTLKIQPAKLEDSAVYLCASSLGVAAQYFGPGTRLLVL.

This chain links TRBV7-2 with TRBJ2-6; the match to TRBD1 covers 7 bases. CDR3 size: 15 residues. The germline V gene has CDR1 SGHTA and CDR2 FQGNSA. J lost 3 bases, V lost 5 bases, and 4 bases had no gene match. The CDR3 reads CASSLQGLGANVLTF. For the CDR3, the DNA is TGTGCCAGCAGCCTACAGGGGCTTGGGGCCAACGTCCTGACTTTC.

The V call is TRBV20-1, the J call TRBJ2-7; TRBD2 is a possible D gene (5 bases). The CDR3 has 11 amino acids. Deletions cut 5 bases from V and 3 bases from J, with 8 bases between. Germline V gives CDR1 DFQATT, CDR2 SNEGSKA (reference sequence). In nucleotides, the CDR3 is TGCAGTGCTCGGGGAAACTACGAGCAGTACTTC. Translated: CSARGNYEQYF.

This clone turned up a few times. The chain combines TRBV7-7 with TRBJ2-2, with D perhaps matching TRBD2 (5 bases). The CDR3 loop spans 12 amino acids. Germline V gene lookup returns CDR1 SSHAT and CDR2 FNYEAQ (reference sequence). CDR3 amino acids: CAMGRNTGELFF. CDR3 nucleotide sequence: TGTGCTATGGGGAGAAACACCGGGGAGCTGTTTTTT.

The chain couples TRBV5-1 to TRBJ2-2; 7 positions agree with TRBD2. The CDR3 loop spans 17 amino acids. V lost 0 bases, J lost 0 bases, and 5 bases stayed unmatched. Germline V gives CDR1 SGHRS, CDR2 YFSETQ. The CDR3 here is CASSLAGGGPNTGELFF. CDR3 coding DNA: TGCGCCAGCAGCTTGGCCGGGGGAGGGCCGAACACCGGGGAGCTGTTTTTT.

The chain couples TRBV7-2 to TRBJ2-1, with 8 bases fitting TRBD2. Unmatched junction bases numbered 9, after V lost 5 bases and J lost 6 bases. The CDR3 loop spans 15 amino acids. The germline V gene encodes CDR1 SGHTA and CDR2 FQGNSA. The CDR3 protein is CASSPLLAAGNEQFF. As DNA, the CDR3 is TGTGCCAGCAGCCCATTACTAGCGGCGGGCAATGAGCAGTTCTTC.

As DNA, the CDR3 is TGTGCCAGCAGCAGGGGTGGCGAGCAGTACTTC. Residues: CASSRGGEQYF. The chain is built from TRBV6-5 and TRBJ2-7, with D tentatively TRBD1 (6 bases). The CDR3 totals 11 residues. CDR1 MNHEY and CDR2 SVGAGI come from the germline V gene. V was cut by 6 bases and J by 6 bases, with 9 bases left in between.

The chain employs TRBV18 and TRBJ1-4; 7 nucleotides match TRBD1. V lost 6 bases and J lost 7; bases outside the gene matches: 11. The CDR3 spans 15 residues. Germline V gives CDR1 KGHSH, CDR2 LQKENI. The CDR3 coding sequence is TGTGCCAGCTCCCAAAGGGGGCAGGGCGGTGAAAAACTGTTTTTT. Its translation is CASSQRGQGGEKLFF.